Listed below are T cell receptor beta chains from one sample, sequenced in a study of yellow fever vaccine responses in identical twins. TCRdb re-called the RT-PCR reads through MiXCR, storing one row per CDR3 protein. The sample has around 930 distinct CDR3 sequences; 81% are singletons. The sequences come from T cells from blood (PBMCs), unsorted or a sorted subset (not recorded which), collected before or after yellow fever vaccination (not recorded which). The receptor set was obtained from a female donor who received the yellow fever vaccine. Each CDR3 is given with its conserved first and last residue. Fields, in order: clone size, J gene, D gene, V gene, CDR3 DNA, CDR3 protein. D genes are given only for firm matches. Where a row states a size, it is once, few, many or the class of an expanded clone; other rows omit it.

>-|TRBJ2-4|-|TRBV11-1
TGTGCCAGCAGCTTAGTCGACGGGTCCAAAAACATTCAGTACTTC
CASSLVDGSKNIQYF
>-|TRBJ2-3|-|TRBV11-2
TGTGCCAGCAGCATTGGTATCAGTCCTAGCACAGATACGCAGTATTTT
CASSIGISPSTDTQYF
>once|TRBJ1-1|-|TRBV10-3
TGTGCCATCATTCAGTACACTGAAGCTTTCTTT
CAIIQYTEAFF
>few|TRBJ1-1|-|TRBV6-5
TGTGCCAGCAGTTACTCACAGGAGAACACTGAAGCTTTCTTT
CASSYSQENTEAFF
>-|TRBJ2-1|-|TRBV20-1
TGCAGTGCAGAGGGACTCCAATACAATGAGCAGTTCTTC
CSAEGLQYNEQFF
>-|TRBJ1-1|-|TRBV10-1
TGCGCCAGCAGTGAGAGGGGTGAAGCTTTCTTT
CASSERGEAFF
>-|TRBJ2-1|-|TRBV12-5
TGTGCTAGTGGTTTGGGGAATGAGCAGTTCTTC
CASGLGNEQFF
>-|TRBJ1-4|-|TRBV6-5
TGTGCCAGCAGTTACTCCAGGGATGGGGAAAAACTGTTTTTT
CASSYSRDGEKLFF
>large|TRBJ1-1|TRBD1|TRBV10-3
TGTGCCATCACCCCGACAGGGGGGAACACTGAAGCTTTCTTT
CAITPTGGNTEAFF
>-|TRBJ2-3|TRBD1|TRBV6-5
TGTGCCAGCAGTTCTCACAGGGGGCTCATAGCAGATACGCAGTATTTT
CASSSHRGLIADTQYF
>-|TRBJ2-1|TRBD2|TRBV5-1
TGCGCCAGCAGCCAGGGACTAGCGGGGGAAGATGAGCAGTTCTTC
CASSQGLAGEDEQFF
>-|TRBJ2-7|-|TRBV11-3
TGTGCCAGCAGCCACGGAGGGGTAGACGAGCAGTACTTC
CASSHGGVDEQYF
>few|TRBJ1-6|-|TRBV4-3
TGCGCCAGCAGCCAAGCCGATTCACCCCTCCACTTT
CASSQADSPLHF
>-|TRBJ2-5|-|TRBV27
TGTGCCAGCTCCGTCCCAGGCTCTCCAGAGACCCAGTACTTC
CASSVPGSPETQYF
>once|TRBJ2-5|-|TRBV4-3
TGCGCCAGCAGCCAACAAAGGGGGGCGTCCGAGACCCAGTACTTC
CASSQQRGASETQYF
>-|TRBJ1-2|-|TRBV4-2
TGTGCCAGCAGCCAAGGGACAGTCTATGGCTACACCTTC
CASSQGTVYGYTF
>once|TRBJ1-2|-|TRBV6-1
TGTGCCAGCAGTGCTCTCGGGGGGGGTTATGGCTACACCTTC
CASSALGGGYGYTF
>once|TRBJ2-4|-|TRBV11-3
TGTGCCAGCAGCTTAGGGGTAGGGTTTCCCAAAAACATTCAGTACTTC
CASSLGVGFPKNIQYF
>-|TRBJ2-5|TRBD2|TRBV3-1
TGTGCCAGCAGCCAAGAAGTCCCTAGCGGGGGCGTTAACGAAGAGACCCAGTACTTC
CASSQEVPSGGVNEETQYF
>few|TRBJ2-5|-|TRBV11-1
TGTGCCAGCAGCTTCTACGGGGGCCGACAGGAGACCCAGTACTTC
CASSFYGGRQETQYF
>few|TRBJ2-7|-|TRBV4-1
TGCGCCAGCAGCTTCCGAGGGGCGGAAATGGGCGAGCAGTACTTC
CASSFRGAEMGEQYF
>-|TRBJ1-5|-|TRBV6-1
TGTGCCAGAATTGGAGGGCCCAATCAGCCCCAGCATTTT
CARIGGPNQPQHF
>-|TRBJ2-3|TRBD2|TRBV29-1
TGCAGCGTTCCTCAACTAGCGGGGGCCCTCACAGATACGCAGTATTTT
CSVPQLAGALTDTQYF
>-|TRBJ1-2|TRBD1|TRBV10-3
TGTGCCATCAGTGAGTCGATGTCAGGGGGCTACTATGGCTACACCTTC
CAISESMSGGYYGYTF
>large|TRBJ1-2|-|TRBV6-1
TGTGCCAGCAGTCTGGGGGGCGAGGGCTACACCTTC
CASSLGGEGYTF
>-|TRBJ2-1|TRBD1|TRBV11-1
TGTGCCAGCAGATCAGACAGGGGGGGACCGGGAGGCATAAATGAGCAGTTCTTC
CASRSDRGGPGGINEQFF
>once|TRBJ1-5|TRBD1|TRBV19
TGTGCCAGTACCATAGGGGACAGGGGAGACCAGCCCCAGCATTTT
CASTIGDRGDQPQHF
>-|TRBJ2-1|-|TRBV12-3/TRBV12-4
TGTGCCAGCAGTACCGTGGGCCTCGATGAGCAGTTCTTC
CASSTVGLDEQFF
>-|TRBJ1-1|-|TRBV5-1
TGCGCCAGCAGCTTGTTGGGAACCGGGGACACTGAAGCTTTCTTT
CASSLLGTGDTEAFF
>-|TRBJ2-7|-|TRBV9
TGTGCCAGCAGCGTAGCTCTAGACTACGAGCAGTACTTC
CASSVALDYEQYF
>-|TRBJ2-4|TRBD1|TRBV4-1
TGCGCCAGCAGCCAACCACAGGGGGGCGAGGACATTCAGTACTTC
CASSQPQGGEDIQYF
>-|TRBJ2-1|-|TRBV6-2/TRBV6-3
TGTGCCAGCAGCCACGACTCAAACGTCTACAATGAGCAGTTCTTC
CASSHDSNVYNEQFF
>-|TRBJ1-4|TRBD1|TRBV2
TGTGCCAGCAGTAAACTTTACACCGGGACAGGGCCTGAAAAACTGTTTTTT
CASSKLYTGTGPEKLFF
>hyperexpanded|TRBJ2-1|-|TRBV4-3
TGCGCCAGCAGCCTGACAGACAATGAGCAGTTCTTC
CASSLTDNEQFF
>-|TRBJ1-1|-|TRBV12-3/TRBV12-4
TGTGCCAGCAGTTTAAATGGTCTCACTGAAGCTTTCTTT
CASSLNGLTEAFF
>-|TRBJ1-5|-|TRBV6-1
TGTGCCAGCAGTGAACAGGATTTAAGCAATCAGCCCCAGCATTTT
CASSEQDLSNQPQHF
>-|TRBJ2-3|-|TRBV15
TGTGCCACCAGCAGAGGTACCGACACAGATACGCAGTATTTT
CATSRGTDTDTQYF
>-|TRBJ2-5|-|TRBV11-1
TGTGCCAGCAGCTTTGGTACGACGGGGCAAGAGACCCAGTACTTC
CASSFGTTGQETQYF
>-|TRBJ2-7|-|TRBV18
TGTGCCAGCTCACCGGACCGGGTTTCTCCCTCCTACGAGCAGTACTTC
CASSPDRVSPSYEQYF
>-|TRBJ2-5|-|TRBV4-2
TGTGCCAGCAGCCAAGATCCCGCAGGTTGGAGGGAGACCCAGTACTTC
CASSQDPAGWRETQYF
>-|TRBJ2-2|-|TRBV6-7
TGTGCCAGCAGTTACCCCCGGGAGGGGGCTCGGACCGGGGAGCTGTTTTTT
CASSYPREGARTGELFF
>-|TRBJ1-1|-|TRBV12-3/TRBV12-4
TGTGCCAGCAGGCAGGACCATCCCGGGGCCTTGACGAACACTGAAGCTTTCTTT
CASRQDHPGALTNTEAFF
>-|TRBJ2-1|-|TRBV29-1
TGCAGCGTTGGTAGGGGGGGTTACAATGAGCAGTTCTTC
CSVGRGGYNEQFF
>-|TRBJ1-1|TRBD1|TRBV4-2
TGTGCCAGCAGCCTCCCGACAGGGGGGAACACTGAAGCTTTCTTT
CASSLPTGGNTEAFF
>-|TRBJ2-1|TRBD2|TRBV6-4
TGTGCCAGCAGTGACTCCCTAGCGGGAGGGCCTGATGAGCAGTTCTTC
CASSDSLAGGPDEQFF
>few|TRBJ1-2|TRBD1|TRBV10-3
TGTGCCATCAGTCCCGGGACAGGGGCCGCAAACAACTATGGCTACACCTTC
CAISPGTGAANNYGYTF
>-|TRBJ2-1|-|TRBV9
TGTGCCAGCAGCCCAACGGGTACCAACAATGAGCAGTTCTTC
CASSPTGTNNEQFF
>-|TRBJ2-1|-|TRBV25-1
TGTGCCAGCAGTGAGTTCAATGAGCAGTTCTTC
CASSEFNEQFF
>-|TRBJ2-1|-|TRBV6-1
TGTGCCAGCAGTCGAAACAGTGCTAGCTCCTACAATGAGCAGTTCTTC
CASSRNSASSYNEQFF